Below, 24 T cell receptor beta chains from the same sample are listed, as sequenced in a study of OX40 agonist ivuxolimab in advanced cancers. Produced via immunoSEQ multiplex PCR; TCRdb's table is partial and in-frame only. The sample lists under 95,000 clones; nearly 95% were seen once. The material was CD4+ or CD8+ T cells sorted from blood, obtained in a trial of the OX40 agonist ivuxolimab. The source is an adult with an advanced solid tumor such as melanoma, head and neck, liver or kidney cancer.

V gene TRBV5-6 combines with J gene TRBJ2-2; 9 nucleotides agree with TRBD2. Germline assignment: CDR1 SGHDT and CDR2 YYEEEE. The CDR3 loop spans 15 amino acids. Germline trimming cut 4 bases from V and 5 bases from J; bases unmatched to any gene: 6. CDR3 amino acids: CASSTIAGATGELFF. In nucleotides, the CDR3 is TGTGCCAGCAGCACTATAGCGGGGGCTACCGGGGAGCTGTTTTTT.

The chain carries TRBV19 and TRBJ1-1; D may be TRBD1 (5 bases). Trimming cost V 6 bases and J 1 base, with 15 bases left between them. CDR3 size: 15 residues. Looked up from germline, CDR1 is LNHDA and CDR2 is SQIVND (reference sequence). As DNA, the CDR3 is TGTGCCAGTAGCCCTCGGGGGGGGTGGAACACTGAAGCTTTCTTT. It specifies CASSPRGGWNTEAFF. The full variable domain, its missing parts supplied by reference TRBV19 and TRBJ1-1, is DGGITQSPKYLFRKEGQNVTLSCEQNLNHDAMYWYRQDPGQGLRLIYYSQIVNDFQKGDIAEGYSVSREKKESFPLTVTSAQKNPTAFYLCASSPRGGWNTEAFFGQGTRLTVV.

V is TRBV4-3 and J is TRBJ2-3; D possibly corresponds to TRBD1 (6 bases). This CDR3 has 19 residues. Trimming cost V 4 bases and J 1 base, with 24 bases left between them. Per the germline V gene, CDR1 is LGHNA and CDR2 is YSLEER. CDR3 sequence: CASSPSAGTTKAGTDTQYF. Written as DNA, the CDR3 is TGCGCCAGCAGCCCATCGGCCGGGACAACTAAAGCGGGCACAGATACGCAGTATTTT.

This chain uses TRBV6-1 with TRBJ2-7; weak D call: TRBD2 (7 bases). From germline, CDR1 is MNHNS and CDR2 SASEGT. The germline V and J ends were trimmed by 3 bases and 0 bases, with 12 bases remaining between them. The CDR3 extends over 15 amino acids. DNA of the CDR3: TGTGCCAGCAGTGATGAGAGGGGGGGCTCCTACGAGCAGTACTTC. Translation gives CASSDERGGSYEQYF.

The CDR3: CASSLASYQETQYF. The CDR3 DNA reads as TGTGCCAGCAGCTTGGCCAGTTACCAAGAGACCCAGTACTTC. J is TRBJ2-5 and V is TRBV5-6, with D unclear. Germline V gives CDR1 SGHDT, CDR2 YYEEEE. CDR3 length equals 14 residues. The V end lost 0 bases, the J end lost 0 bases, and 6 bases lay between the germline ends.

The V call is TRBV28, the J call TRBJ1-1, with 7 bases fitting TRBD1. Germline-derived CDR1 and CDR2 are MDHEN and SYDVKM. This CDR3 spans 14 amino acids. The V gene end was trimmed by 5 bases and the J gene end by 11 bases; junction bases not matched to a gene: 14. CDR3: CASSPISDRAAAFF. The CDR3 bases are TGTGCCAGCAGTCCTATCTCAGACAGGGCGGCGGCTTTCTTT.

The chain couples TRBV7-3 to TRBJ2-1; TRBD1 is a possible D gene (6 bases). Germline V gene sequence: CDR1 SGHTA, CDR2 FQGTGA. The CDR3 extends over 16 amino acids. Trimming removed 7 bases at V and 0 bases at J, with 16 bases between. In DNA form, the CDR3 reads TGTGCCAGCACCACCCAGGGGCGAACCTCCTACAATGAGCAGTTCTTC. Amino acids: CASTTQGRTSYNEQFF.

J is TRBJ2-5 and V is TRBV7-9, with 7 bases lining up with TRBD2. J gave up 1 base and V 7 bases, and 3 bases lay outside the gene matches. This CDR3 contains 13 residues. CDR1 is SEHNR, CDR2 FQNEAQ, per germline (reference sequence). The CDR3: CASNGRSQETQYF. DNA for the CDR3: TGTGCCAGCAACGGGAGGTCCCAAGAGACCCAGTACTTC.

The rearrangement joins TRBV4-1 to TRBJ1-1, with TRBD1 matching 9 bases. Germline trimming cut 3 bases from V and 4 bases from J; bases unmatched to any gene: 9. Germline V CDR1 and CDR2: MGHRA, YSYEKL. The CDR3 sequence is 16 residues long. This CDR3 is CASSQKQGAQGTEAFF. The CDR3 coding sequence is TGCGCCAGCAGCCAGAAACAGGGGGCGCAGGGCACTGAAGCTTTCTTT.

The chain couples TRBV5-8 to TRBJ1-1; D is unclear. Germline V gene lookup returns CDR1 SGHTS and CDR2 YDEGEE. The CDR3 loop spans 13 amino acids. Trimming stripped 6 bases from V and 5 bases from J, with 14 bases between. As DNA, the CDR3 is TGTGCCAGCACGTGGAACCCGAGAACTGAAGCTTTCTTT. Protein: CASTWNPRTEAFF.

The chain couples TRBV7-2 to TRBJ2-1, with TRBD2 matching over 14 bases. V shed 3 bases and J 0 bases; nucleotides not matched to a gene: 4. Germline V gives CDR1 SGHTA, CDR2 FQGNSA. This CDR3 spans 18 amino acids. CDR3 in DNA: TGTGCCAGCAGCTTGGGACTAGCGGGGGCCCTCTCCTACAATGAGCAGTTCTTC. Its translation: CASSLGLAGALSYNEQFF.

This chain uses TRBV7-9 with TRBJ2-7; 9 bases map to TRBD2. Germline V gives CDR1 SEHNR, CDR2 FQNEAQ (reference sequence). The CDR3 loop spans 13 amino acids. Trimming at V came to 3 bases and at J to 7 bases, leaving 4 bases not matched to a gene. The CDR3 is CASSFSGRDEQYF. CDR3 nucleotide sequence: TGTGCCAGCAGCTTTAGCGGGAGAGATGAGCAGTACTTC.

CDR3 residues: CATGALEQYF. In DNA form, the CDR3 reads TGTGCCACAGGGGCCTTGGAGCAGTACTTC. The genes are TRBV2 and TRBJ2-7; D is perhaps TRBD1 (6 bases). Germline V gene lookup returns CDR1 SNHLY and CDR2 FYNNEI. CDR3 size: 10 residues. Trimming stripped 10 bases from V and 7 bases from J, with 11 bases between.

This clone was seen a single time. This sequence joins TRBV6-5 and TRBJ2-1; D call uncertain. V dropped 0 bases and J dropped 5 bases, with 5 bases sitting between them. The CDR3 sequence is 13 residues long. Germline V gene lookup returns CDR1 MNHEY and CDR2 SVGAGI. CDR3 amino acids: CASSYSINNEQFF. CDR3 bases: TGTGCCAGCAGTTACTCCATAAACAATGAGCAGTTCTTC.

This chain uses TRBV9 with TRBJ1-5, with unresolved D. Germline-derived CDR1 and CDR2 are SGDLS and YYNGEE. The V end lost 0 bases, the J end lost 4 bases, and 5 bases lay between the germline ends. This CDR3 has 13 amino acids. DNA of the CDR3: TGTGCCAGCAGCGTAGGGGTAAATCAGCCCCAGCATTTT. It encodes CASSVGVNQPQHF.

This chain joins TRBV4-1 and TRBJ2-3, with 11 positions matching TRBD1. J lost 9 bases, V lost 0 bases, and 8 bases had no gene match. The CDR3 length is 16 residues. Germline values: CDR1 MGHRA, CDR2 YSYEKL. CDR3 region: CASSQDGTGGERTQYF. In DNA form, the CDR3 reads TGCGCCAGCAGCCAAGACGGGACAGGGGGAGAGAGGACGCAGTATTTT.

This CDR3 is CASSQDTGSGSYEQYF. The DNA of the CDR3 is TGCGCCAGCAGCCAAGATACCGGGAGCGGATCCTACGAGCAGTACTTC. The V and J genes are TRBV4-3 and TRBJ2-7, with a possible D match to TRBD2 (6 bases). Germline V gene lookup returns CDR1 LGHNA and CDR2 YSLEER. CDR3 length: 16 amino acids. With 0 bases removed from V and 1 base from J, the gap between germline ends came to 13 bases.

The chain links TRBV27 to TRBJ2-7; 8 bases fit TRBD1. The trim removed 4 bases at V and 3 bases at J, leaving 5 bases unmatched. Per germline, CDR1 MNHEY and CDR2 SMNVEV (reference sequence). The CDR3 extends over 14 amino acids. The CDR3 protein is CASSSRDRNYEQYF. CDR3 nucleotide sequence: TGTGCCAGCAGTTCCCGGGACAGGAACTACGAGCAGTACTTC.

The chain combines TRBV7-9 with TRBJ2-1; 10 bases fit TRBD1. The CDR3 totals 16 residues. The V segment lost 3 bases and the J segment 3 bases; nucleotides outside the gene matches: 5. Germline V gene sequence: CDR1 SEHNR, CDR2 FQNEAQ (reference sequence). This CDR3 reads CASSFAGTGVYNEQFF. The CDR3 region has the DNA TGTGCCAGCAGCTTCGCCGGGACAGGGGTCTACAATGAGCAGTTCTTC.

The chain carries TRBV13 and TRBJ1-2; the D is unclear. The germline CDR1 and CDR2 sequences are PRHDT and FYEKMQ (reference sequence). V was cut by 0 bases and J by 14 bases, with 10 bases left in between. CDR3 length: 11 residues. DNA for the CDR3: TGTGCCAGCAGCTTAGGGCCAGCCCTGACCTTC. It specifies CASSLGPALTF.

The J gene is TRBJ1-2, the V gene TRBV4-1, with a tentative D call TRBD1 (6 bases). Germline lookup yields CDR1 MGHRA and CDR2 YSYEKL. V gave up 4 bases and J gave up 5 bases, with 14 bases separating them. This CDR3 is built from 14 residues. The chain's CDR3 is CASSPPGARYGYTF. The CDR3 nucleotides read TGCGCCAGCAGCCCCCCGGGGGCGAGGTATGGCTACACCTTC.

The chain recombines TRBV27 with TRBJ2-7, with D possibly TRBD2 on 6 matching bases. The germline V and J ends were trimmed by 1 base and 2 bases, with 15 bases remaining between them. CDR1 and CDR2 from the germline V gene are MNHEY and SMNVEV (reference sequence). The CDR3 contains 16 residues. CDR3 nucleotide sequence: TGTGCCAGCAGTTTATTTCCGGGAGTAGTAACCTACGAGCAGTACTTC. The encoded protein is CASSLFPGVVTYEQYF.

The chain employs TRBV11-2 and TRBJ2-5; D uncertain. From germline, CDR1 is SGHAT and CDR2 FQNNGV. V shed 6 bases and J shed 4 bases, with 18 bases lying between them. This CDR3 spans 15 amino acids. This CDR3 is CASRSLKGFGETQYF. The CDR3 region has the DNA TGTGCCAGCAGATCACTTAAGGGCTTTGGAGAGACCCAGTACTTC.

CDR3 sequence (DNA): TGTGCCTGGTGGGGGGGGTCGGAGTACGAGCAGTACTTC. Translated: CAWWGGSEYEQYF. The chain joins TRBV30 to TRBJ2-7, with 7 nucleotides matching TRBD2. With V trimmed by 5 bases and J by 4 bases, 8 bases remained unmatched. The CDR3 is made up of 13 amino acids. The germline V gene encodes CDR1 GTSNPN and CDR2 SVGIG (reference sequence). Full variable domain (remainder filled in from reference TRBV30 and TRBJ2-7): SQTIHQWPATLVQPVGSPLSLECTVEGTSNPNLYWYRQAAGRGLQLLFYSVGIGQISSEVPQNLSASRPQDRQFILSSKKLLLSDSGFYLCAWWGGSEYEQYFGPGTRLTVT.